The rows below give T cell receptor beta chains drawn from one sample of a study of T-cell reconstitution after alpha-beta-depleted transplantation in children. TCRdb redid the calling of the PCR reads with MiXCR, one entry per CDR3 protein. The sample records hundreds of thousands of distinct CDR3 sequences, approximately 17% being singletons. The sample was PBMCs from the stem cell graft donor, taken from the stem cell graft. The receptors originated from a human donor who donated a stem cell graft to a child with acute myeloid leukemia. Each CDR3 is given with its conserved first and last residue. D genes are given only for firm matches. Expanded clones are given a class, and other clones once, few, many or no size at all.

DNA: TGTGCCAGCAGCTTATGGGACGACACCGGGGAGCTGTTTTTT
CDR3: CASSLWDDTGELFF
J: TRBJ2-2
D: NA
size: NA
V: TRBV11-2

DNA: TGCAGTGCGGCCTCCGGGGGGGCCTACAATGAGCAGTTCTTC
CDR3: CSAASGGAYNEQFF
J: TRBJ2-1
D: TRBD2
size: many
V: TRBV20-1

DNA: TGTGCCAGCAGAGTAGGGTCAGGCACCGGGGAGCTGTTTTTT
CDR3: CASRVGSGTGELFF
J: TRBJ2-2
D: NA
size: NA
V: TRBV28

DNA: TGCAGTGCTGCTGGACAGGGCTACAATGAGCAGTTCTTC
CDR3: CSAAGQGYNEQFF
J: TRBJ2-1
D: TRBD1
size: many
V: TRBV20-1

DNA: TGTGCCAGCAGCTTGGACGTGGGGGTGATGCAGCCCCAGCATTTT
CDR3: CASSLDVGVMQPQHF
J: TRBJ1-5
D: NA
size: few
V: TRBV5-5

DNA: TGTGCCAGCAGGATCGGTCTCTCAGGGGGGACCCAGTACTTC
CDR3: CASRIGLSGGTQYF
J: TRBJ2-5
D: TRBD1
size: many
V: TRBV6-1

DNA: TGTGCCAGCAGCTACACAGGGATCAGGCGAGGTACGCAGTATTTT
CDR3: CASSYTGIRRGTQYF
J: TRBJ2-3
D: NA
size: many
V: TRBV12-3/TRBV12-4

DNA: TGCAGTGCTAGAGACTACCAAGAGACCCAGTACTTC
CDR3: CSARDYQETQYF
J: TRBJ2-5
D: NA
size: many
V: TRBV20-1

DNA: TGCAGCGTTTTTGGGAGCAGATCTAGCACAGATACGCAGTATTTT
CDR3: CSVFGSRSSTDTQYF
J: TRBJ2-3
D: NA
size: few
V: TRBV29-1

DNA: TGTGCCAGCAGTTTACACAGGGGGTCCACAGATACGCAGTATTTT
CDR3: CASSLHRGSTDTQYF
J: TRBJ2-3
D: TRBD1
size: many
V: TRBV12-3/TRBV12-4

DNA: TGCAGCGTTGAAGGAACGGTCATAACAGATACGCAGTATTTT
CDR3: CSVEGTVITDTQYF
J: TRBJ2-3
D: NA
size: many
V: TRBV29-1

DNA: TGCAGTGCTCTCCATCCCGACAGAGTCCTAGCCAAAAACATTCAGTACTTC
CDR3: CSALHPDRVLAKNIQYF
J: TRBJ2-4
D: NA
size: many
V: TRBV20-1

DNA: TGTGCCTGCAGCCCGGGGCTAAGGGCAACTAGGGGGACTGAAGCTTTCTTT
CDR3: CACSPGLRATRGTEAFF
J: TRBJ1-1
D: NA
size: NA
V: TRBV12-3/TRBV12-4

DNA: TGCAGCGCCGGACAGGGTCACGATGGCTACACCTTC
CDR3: CSAGQGHDGYTF
J: TRBJ1-2
D: TRBD1
size: many
V: TRBV29-1

DNA: TGCGCCAGCAGGATGACAGGGTTGGGGACCGGGGAGCTGTTTTTT
CDR3: CASRMTGLGTGELFF
J: TRBJ2-2
D: TRBD1
size: few
V: TRBV4-1

DNA: TGTGCCAGCAGCTTAGGGGACCGAATCAGCCCAACCTACGAGCAGTACTTC
CDR3: CASSLGDRISPTYEQYF
J: TRBJ2-7
D: NA
size: many
V: TRBV7-2

DNA: TGTGCCAGCAGTTTGGGGGCTCGCGAGACCCAGTACTTC
CDR3: CASSLGARETQYF
J: TRBJ2-5
D: NA
size: few
V: TRBV12-3/TRBV12-4

DNA: TGTGCAAGTCGCCCCCGGACAGGGGAAACCTTATATAATTCACCCCTCCACTTT
CDR3: CASRPRTGETLYNSPLHF
J: TRBJ1-6
D: NA
size: NA
V: TRBV12-2

DNA: TGCAGTGCTAGAGATCTAGTCAGGTACAATGAGCAGTTCTTC
CDR3: CSARDLVRYNEQFF
J: TRBJ2-1
D: NA
size: many
V: TRBV20-1

DNA: TGTGCCAGCAGTACCCAGGGGCCCCCTTTCTACAATGAGCAGTTCTTC
CDR3: CASSTQGPPFYNEQFF
J: TRBJ2-1
D: NA
size: NA
V: TRBV12-3/TRBV12-4

DNA: TGTGCCAGCAGCTCCCCCTGGACTCCGACTAGCACAGATACGCAGTATTTT
CDR3: CASSSPWTPTSTDTQYF
J: TRBJ2-3
D: NA
size: NA
V: TRBV7-2

DNA: TGTGCCAGCAGCTCCCCCGGGAGGGGTTGGTACAATGAGCAGTTCTTC
CDR3: CASSSPGRGWYNEQFF
J: TRBJ2-1
D: TRBD2
size: NA
V: TRBV7-2

DNA: TGCAGCGTGGTCGGGACACCCTCTGGGGCCAACGTCCTGACTTTC
CDR3: CSVVGTPSGANVLTF
J: TRBJ2-6
D: NA
size: many
V: TRBV29-1

DNA: TGCAGTGCTGGCGACTTAGCGGGGGCCCACAATGAGCAGTTCTTC
CDR3: CSAGDLAGAHNEQFF
J: TRBJ2-1
D: TRBD2
size: many
V: TRBV20-1

DNA: TGTGCCAGCAGCTCCGGGCCGGTAGGGACAGGGGTGAATGGCTACACCTTC
CDR3: CASSSGPVGTGVNGYTF
J: TRBJ1-2
D: TRBD1
size: many
V: TRBV6-4

DNA: TGCAGTGCTACCCCTAATCAGAGGGGAAAGCAGTTCTTC
CDR3: CSATPNQRGKQFF
J: TRBJ2-1
D: NA
size: many
V: TRBV20-1

DNA: TGTGCCAGCAGTTCATGGGGACGAGAGACCCAGTACTTC
CDR3: CASSSWGRETQYF
J: TRBJ2-5
D: NA
size: many
V: TRBV6-2/TRBV6-3

DNA: TGCAGCGTTGACGGGGGGGAAGATACGCAGTATTTT
CDR3: CSVDGGEDTQYF
J: TRBJ2-3
D: TRBD2
size: many
V: TRBV29-1

DNA: TGCAGCGCTGTTGGAATGACTAGCGTTATAGATGAGCAGTTCTTC
CDR3: CSAVGMTSVIDEQFF
J: TRBJ2-1
D: TRBD2
size: many
V: TRBV29-1